Below are 29 T cell receptor beta chains sequenced from a single sample in a study of blood T cell repertoires in COVID-19. Assay: immunoSEQ multiplex PCR; the TCRdb copy retains only in-frame clones and omits some. The table includes under 300,000 clones, approximately 90% detected once. The sample was PBMCs or T cells enriched from blood (not recorded which). Receptor source: a woman younger than 35 who had recovered from COVID-19.

The V and J genes are TRBV2 and TRBJ1-5; no definite D call. The CDR3 loop spans 20 amino acids. The V and J ends lost 5 bases and 0 bases respectively, with 26 bases between them. Germline V gives CDR1 SNHLY, CDR2 FYNNEI. CDR3 DNA: TGTGCCAGCAGTTTCACTCTCGCCACGACTGAAAAGCTTAGCAATCAGCCCCAGCATTTT. It yields the protein CASSFTLATTEKLSNQPQHF.

The genes are TRBV3-1 (or the pseudogene TRBV3-2) and TRBJ1-2, with TRBD1 identical over 7 bases. Germline CDR1 LGHDT, CDR2 YNNKEL (reference sequence). This CDR3 is built from 13 residues. The V gene end was trimmed by 6 bases and the J gene end by 6 bases; junction bases not matched to a gene: 7. CDR3 nucleotides: TGTGCCAGCAGTCAATTGACAGGGAATGGCTACACCTTC. It specifies CASSQLTGNGYTF.

The V and J genes are TRBV24-1 and TRBJ1-2; 8 bases fit TRBD1. The CDR3 spans 14 residues. Germline loops: CDR1 KGHDR, CDR2 SFDVKD. V was clipped by 0 bases and J by 5 bases; unmatched bases: 1. CDR3 sequence reads: CATSDLNRGYGYTF. The CDR3, as DNA: TGTGCCACCAGTGATTTGAACAGGGGGTATGGCTACACCTTC.

The chain combines TRBV4-2 with TRBJ2-1, with 8 nucleotides matching TRBD2. This CDR3 has 13 residues. Germline assignment: CDR1 LGHNA and CDR2 YNFKEQ. The V gene end was trimmed by 4 bases and the J gene end by 11 bases; junction bases not matched to a gene: 7. CDR3 amino acids: CASSLRAGEKQFF. The CDR3 region has the DNA TGTGCCAGCAGCCTGAGAGCGGGGGAAAAGCAGTTCTTC.

This chain links TRBV6-6 with TRBJ2-2; TRBD2 matches at 7 bases. This CDR3 has 15 amino acids. J was trimmed by 4 bases and V by 4 bases; bases with no gene match: 6. The germline V gene has CDR1 MNHNY and CDR2 SVGAGI (reference sequence). The CDR3 loop is CASSWGGSGTGELFF. The CDR3 bases are TGTGCCAGCAGTTGGGGAGGGTCGGGCACCGGGGAGCTGTTTTTT.

Written as DNA, the CDR3 is TGTGCCAGCAGCAGAGGGAGAGATACGCAGTATTTT. It specifies CASSRGRDTQYF. V and J are TRBV9 and TRBJ2-3; perhaps TRBD2 as D (5 bases). This CDR3 is 12 amino acids long. V lost 4 bases and J 5 bases, leaving 8 bases between the germline ends. CDR1 is SGDLS and CDR2 is YYNGEE in the germline V gene.

This clone was detected once. The rearrangement uses TRBV19 and TRBJ2-1; 11 nucleotides agree with TRBD2. The CDR3 sequence is 17 residues long. The germline V gene encodes CDR1 LNHDA and CDR2 SQIVND (reference sequence). V lost 2 bases to trimming and J lost 0 bases; unmatched junction nucleotides: 3. CDR3 sequence (DNA): TGTGCCAGTAGTATAACGACTAGCGGGGTCTCCTACAATGAGCAGTTCTTC. Its translation is CASSITTSGVSYNEQFF.

This clone has a handful of counts. The rearrangement links TRBV7-3 to TRBJ1-2, with 10 bases matching TRBD1. The CDR3 is 17 residues long. Losses at the gene ends were 5 bases for V and 1 base for J; bases not matched to a gene: 10. The V gene's germline CDR1 is SGHTA and CDR2 FQGTGA. CDR3 nucleotide sequence: TGTGCCAGCAGCCCCTACCCTCGGACAGGGGGTAACTATGGCTACACCTTC. It yields the protein CASSPYPRTGGNYGYTF.

This chain joins TRBV12-3 or TRBV12-4 and TRBJ1-2; unclear D gene. Trimming pared 3 bases from V and 2 bases from J, leaving 4 bases between. CDR3 length: 12 residues. CDR3 bases: TGTGCCAGCAGTTTCGGGAACTATGGCTACACCTTC. It translates to CASSFGNYGYTF.

This chain links TRBV29-1 with TRBJ2-7; 7 bases are shared with TRBD1. CDR1 is SQVTM, CDR2 ANQGSEA, per germline. The length of the CDR3 is 14 residues. V lost 7 bases, J lost 3 bases, and 12 bases stayed unmatched. In nucleotides, the CDR3 is TGCAGCGCCTTCTTGACAGGGATGAACTACGAGCAGTACTTC. Translating gives CSAFLTGMNYEQYF.

The rearrangement uses TRBV5-1 and TRBJ2-1; a possible D gene is TRBD2 (7 bases). Looked up from germline, CDR1 is SGHRS and CDR2 is YFSETQ. The V gene lost 5 bases and the J gene lost 5 bases, with 14 bases spanning the gap. CDR3 length: 14 amino acids. CDR3 loop: CASSPGGRNNEQFF. CDR3 bases: TGCGCCAGCAGTCCGGGGGGCCGGAACAATGAGCAGTTCTTC. Supplemented by reference TRBV5-1 and TRBJ2-1, the full variable domain reads KAGVTQTPRYLIKTRGQQVTLSCSPISGHRSVSWYQQTPGQGLQFLFEYFSETQRNKGNFPGRFSGRQFSNSRSEMNVSTLELGDSALYLCASSPGGRNNEQFFGPGTRLTVL.

The rearrangement links TRBV5-1 to TRBJ1-4, with D perhaps matching TRBD1 (5 bases). V was clipped by 5 bases and J by 4 bases, with 9 bases between them. The CDR3 is 13 amino acids. Germline-derived CDR1 and CDR2 are SGHRS and YFSETQ. The CDR3 loop reads CASSETDNEKLFF. In nucleotides, the CDR3 is TGCGCCAGCAGTGAGACAGATAATGAAAAACTGTTTTTT.

This clone occurred once. This chain links TRBV5-1 with TRBJ2-1; tentative D call: TRBD2 (6 bases). V shed 0 bases and J shed 4 bases, with 14 bases lying between them. Germline lookup yields CDR1 SGHRS and CDR2 YFSETQ. The CDR3 consists of 16 residues. The CDR3, as DNA: TGCGCCAGCAGCTTGGAGGTCGGGGGAGTGTACAATGAGCAGTTCTTC. Translation: CASSLEVGGVYNEQFF. Drawing the rest from reference TRBV5-1 and TRBJ2-1, the complete variable domain is KAGVTQTPRYLIKTRGQQVTLSCSPISGHRSVSWYQQTPGQGLQFLFEYFSETQRNKGNFPGRFSGRQFSNSRSEMNVSTLELGDSALYLCASSLEVGGVYNEQFFGPGTRLTVL.

This clone was observed a handful of times. V is TRBV30 and J is TRBJ1-1, with D unclear. Germline CDR1 is GTSNPN and CDR2 is SVGIG (reference sequence). The CDR3 is 11 amino acids. Trimming left V 5 bases short and J 8 bases short, with 12 bases between. This chain's CDR3 is CAWGKFSEAFF. The CDR3 DNA follows: TGTGCCTGGGGCAAGTTTTCGGAAGCTTTCTTT.

The V gene is TRBV29-1, the J gene TRBJ1-2; D might be TRBD1 (6 bases). CDR1 and CDR2 (germline): SQVTM, ANQGSEA. This CDR3 region has 13 residues. Between the trimmed V and J ends, which lost 7 bases and 4 bases, there was a span of 16 bases. This CDR3 is CSATIGQLYGYTF. The CDR3 bases are TGCAGCGCCACTATCGGACAGCTCTATGGCTACACCTTC.

The genes are TRBV2 and TRBJ1-2; possible D gene TRBD1, 5 bases. V lost 11 bases, J lost 0 bases, and 13 bases lay in between. Per the germline V gene, CDR1 is SNHLY and CDR2 is FYNNEI. The CDR3 loop spans 13 amino acids. CDR3 residues: CAGKGPSNYGYTF. The CDR3 DNA reads TGTGCCGGAAAGGGGCCTTCTAACTATGGCTACACCTTC.

The chain uses TRBV4-1 and TRBJ1-2; D is perhaps TRBD1 (6 bases). Trimming removed 7 bases from V and 6 bases from J, with 15 bases in between. This CDR3 spans 13 amino acids. Germline V gene data show CDR1 as MGHRA and CDR2 as YSYEKL. The CDR3, as DNA: TGCGCCAGCACGACAATAGGGGGTGATGGCTACACCTTC. Protein product: CASTTIGGDGYTF.

The chain couples TRBV5-4 to TRBJ2-7, with 7 bases matching TRBD1. Germline lookup yields CDR1 SGHNT and CDR2 YYREEE (reference sequence). The CDR3 is made up of 15 amino acids. The trim removed 4 bases at V and 3 bases at J, leaving 10 bases unmatched. The CDR3 DNA is TGTGCCAGCAGCACGACACGGGACAGAGGCTACGAGCAGTACTTC. This codes for CASSTTRDRGYEQYF.

In this sample, this clone turned up a few times. The V call is TRBV5-1, the J call TRBJ1-4, with a tentative D call TRBD1 (5 bases). V lost 4 bases to trimming and J lost 0 bases, with 19 bases between them. Germline V CDR1 and CDR2: SGHRS, YFSETQ. The CDR3 has 18 amino acids. The CDR3 reads CASSPDLRQTATNEKLFF. CDR3 bases: TGCGCCAGCAGCCCGGACCTCCGACAGACTGCAACTAATGAAAAACTGTTTTTT. The complete variable domain, with remaining parts taken from reference TRBV5-1 and TRBJ1-4, reads KAGVTQTPRYLIKTRGQQVTLSCSPISGHRSVSWYQQTPGQGLQFLFEYFSETQRNKGNFPGRFSGRQFSNSRSEMNVSTLELGDSALYLCASSPDLRQTATNEKLFFGSGTQLSVL.

The chain is built from TRBV25-1 and TRBJ1-5; no clear D gene. Germline V gene data show CDR1 as MGHDK and CDR2 as SYGVNS. The length of the CDR3 is 14 residues. V was cut by 0 bases and J by 5 bases, with 8 bases left in between. CDR3 nucleotides: TGTGCCAGCAGTGAATACGGGAGGGATCAGCCCCAGCATTTT. It translates to CASSEYGRDQPQHF.

This chain links TRBV27 with TRBJ1-5, with 7 positions matching TRBD1. J gave up 2 bases and V 8 bases, and 3 bases lay outside the gene matches. The CDR3 has 13 residues. Germline V CDR1 and CDR2: MNHEY, SMNVEV (reference sequence). DNA for the CDR3: TGTGCCAGCGGTGACAGGGGCAATCAGCCCCAGCATTTT. Its translation is CASGDRGNQPQHF.

The chain links TRBV5-1 to TRBJ2-1, with D possibly TRBD1 on 5 matching bases. Looked up from germline, CDR1 is SGHRS and CDR2 is YFSETQ. The CDR3 length is 15 residues. Trimming took off 2 bases at V and 3 bases at J, with 12 bases between the two ends. DNA for the CDR3: TGCGCCAGCAGCTTTCCGCAGGGCGGCTACAATGAGCAGTTCTTC. Its protein is CASSFPQGGYNEQFF.

The chain uses TRBV5-1 and TRBJ2-3, with TRBD2 matching over 8 bases. This CDR3 has 13 amino acids. V shed 10 bases and J 3 bases; nucleotides not matched to a gene: 7. CDR1 SGHRS and CDR2 YFSETQ come from the germline V gene. The CDR3 DNA reads as TGCGCCTCTGAGGTAGCGGGGACAGATACGCAGTATTTT. Translating gives CASEVAGTDTQYF.

This chain links TRBV27 with TRBJ2-6; D call uncertain. Germline CDR1 is MNHEY and CDR2 is SMNVEV (reference sequence). This CDR3 is 13 amino acids long. V lost 7 bases, J lost 3 bases, and 7 bases lay in between. The CDR3 DNA reads TGTGCCAGCACCACCGGTGGGGCCAACGTCCTGACTTTC. It encodes CASTTGGANVLTF.

V is TRBV7-9 and J is TRBJ1-4; D perhaps matches TRBD1 (5 bases). There are 16 residues in the CDR3. Germline V gives CDR1 SEHNR, CDR2 FQNEAQ (reference sequence). V was pared by 10 bases and J by 5 bases, with 23 bases between. CDR3 protein: CATRQRGGNLNEKLFF. CDR3 DNA: TGTGCCACGCGACAGCGGGGGGGGAATCTCAATGAAAAACTGTTTTTT.

The rearrangement links TRBV5-1 to TRBJ1-2; 8 bases agree with TRBD1. The V gene's germline CDR1 is SGHRS and CDR2 YFSETQ. V was clipped by 6 bases and J by 0 bases; unmatched bases: 13. The CDR3 covers 17 residues. The CDR3 loop is CASTGAPTGGANYGYTF. The CDR3 bases are TGCGCCAGCACTGGGGCCCCAACAGGGGGAGCTAACTATGGCTACACCTTC.

The chain joins TRBV19 to TRBJ1-2, with a tentative D call TRBD1 (5 bases). Germline CDR1 reads LNHDA; CDR2 reads SQIVND (reference sequence). V lost 5 bases and J 4 bases, leaving 11 bases between the germline ends. The CDR3 is made up of 13 amino acids. The CDR3 protein is CASSPGTGYGYTF. The DNA of the CDR3 is TGTGCCAGTAGTCCAGGGACTGGCTATGGCTACACCTTC.

The chain uses TRBV27 and TRBJ2-7, with 8 bases fitting TRBD1. This CDR3 is 14 amino acids long. Per germline, CDR1 MNHEY and CDR2 SMNVEV (reference sequence). The junction had 8 bases not matched to a gene; V was cut back by 6 bases and J by 4 bases. The CDR3 nucleotides are TGTGCCAGCAGCCCGGGACAGGCTTGGTACGAGCAGTACTTC. It specifies CASSPGQAWYEQYF.

This chain connects TRBV10-3 to TRBJ1-1; 7 bases map to TRBD1. The CDR3 is 15 amino acids. V shed 4 bases, J shed 1 base, and the junction held 6 bases outside the gene matches. Germline lookup yields CDR1 ENHRY and CDR2 SYGVKD. CDR3 nucleotide sequence: TGTGCCATCAGTGGTCAGGGGGGTTCGAACACTGAAGCTTTCTTT. Translated, it gives CAISGQGGSNTEAFF.